This note documents a single T cell receptor (beta chain) sequence. Compared with germline, one end of the junction differs, possibly owing to a read error. The data originate from a study of blood T cell repertoires in COVID-19. Study in general: Sites across the United States, Italy and Spain contributed samples from acute and convalescent COVID-19. In each case, the material was cDNA or gDNA derived from T cells, B-cell-depleted T cells, or PBMCs.

CDR3 length: 14 amino acids. From germline, CDR1 is MNHNS and CDR2 SASEGT. In the authors' workflow: Researchers report that nucleated cell counts were estimated from reference gene primer amplification. Clones were sequenced by immunoSEQ multiplex PCR, and TCRdb holds only the in-frame ones, with some missing. V, J and clone size are those of that table, while D and trimming were read from the DNA. The sample consists of fewer than 150,000 clones, around 76% of them appearing once. The clonotype originates from a man aged 65 to 85 with acute or convalescent COVID-19. Sequenced: peripheral blood. This chain joins TRBV6-1 and TRBJ2-5; D is perhaps TRBD2 (5 bases). CDR3 region: CASTEGSPQETQYF. The CDR3 bases are TGTGCCAGCACTGAAGGGAGTCCCCAAGAGACCCAGTACTTC.